A single sample is the source of the 28 T cell receptor beta chains below, sequenced in a study of blood T cell repertoires in COVID-19. Clones were read by immunoSEQ multiplex PCR, and TCRdb kept only the in-frame ones, dropping some. The sample includes over 45,000 clones, 80% to 90% of them seen just once. Sequences were obtained from peripheral blood. The receptors stem from a woman older than 75 with acute or convalescent COVID-19.

The chain has TRBV7-8 and TRBJ1-2; D might be TRBD1 (5 bases). CDR3 size: 14 residues. V lost 4 bases, J lost 6 bases, and 15 bases lay in between. Germline V gene data show CDR1 as SGHVS and CDR2 as FQNEAQ. This CDR3 reads CASSSRTSLDGYTF. The CDR3 nucleotides are TGTGCCAGCAGCTCCCGGACATCCCTGGATGGCTACACCTTC.

This clone was detected only a few times. This chain joins TRBV7-2 and TRBJ2-7; D is possibly TRBD2 (6 bases). Trimming took off 1 base at V and 7 bases at J, with 20 bases between the two ends. CDR3 size: 16 residues. Per the germline V gene, CDR1 is SGHTA and CDR2 is FQGNSA. The CDR3 is CASSLDPGLLGWEQYF. For the CDR3, the DNA is TGTGCCAGCAGCTTAGACCCGGGACTCCTTGGGTGGGAGCAGTACTTC.

V gene TRBV7-2 combines with J gene TRBJ2-1, with 13 bases lining up with TRBD2. Germline V gene lookup returns CDR1 SGHTA and CDR2 FQGNSA. There are 15 residues in the CDR3. V lost 5 bases to trimming and J lost 3 bases; unmatched junction nucleotides: 1. DNA for the CDR3: TGTGCCAGCAGCCGGACTAGCGGGGGCTACAATGAGCAGTTCTTC. Its protein product is CASSRTSGGYNEQFF.

The chain recombines TRBV6-5 with TRBJ1-5; D possibly corresponds to TRBD1 (5 bases). Trimming pared 6 bases from V and 1 base from J, leaving 13 bases between. CDR1 and CDR2 from the germline V gene are MNHEY and SVGAGI. This CDR3 is built from 15 residues. Here the CDR3 reads CASRAGQLSNQPQHF. The CDR3 nucleotides are TGTGCCAGCAGGGCCGGACAATTGAGCAATCAGCCCCAGCATTTT.

The genes are TRBV18 and TRBJ1-6, with 8 bases fitting TRBD1. The CDR3 contains 14 residues. Germline trimming cut 4 bases from V and 10 bases from J; bases unmatched to any gene: 6. The germline gives CDR1 KGHSH, CDR2 LQKENI. The CDR3: CASSRQGSGSPLHF. As DNA, the CDR3 is TGTGCCAGCTCACGACAGGGGTCAGGATCACCCCTCCACTTT.

The chain couples TRBV3-1 (or the pseudogene TRBV3-2) to TRBJ2-1, with unresolved D. Trimming took off 0 bases at V and 0 bases at J, with 6 bases between the two ends. This CDR3 has 15 residues. CDR1 is LGHDT, CDR2 YNNKEL, per germline (reference sequence). CDR3 DNA: TGTGCCAGCAGCCAAGATTTAATCTCCTACAATGAGCAGTTCTTC. The encoded protein is CASSQDLISYNEQFF.

The chain employs TRBV5-6 and TRBJ1-2, with 9 bases aligning to TRBD1. The V gene end was trimmed by 4 bases and the J gene end by 2 bases; junction bases not matched to a gene: 12. The germline V gene encodes CDR1 SGHDT and CDR2 YYEEEE. The CDR3 covers 17 residues. The CDR3 DNA sequence: TGTGCCAGCAGCCCCCAACAGGGGGCAAGGGGGAACTATGGCTACACCTTC. Translation: CASSPQQGARGNYGYTF.

The chain links TRBV7-9 to TRBJ2-5, with a possible D match to TRBD1 (6 bases). Germline CDR1 is SEHNR and CDR2 is FQNEAQ (reference sequence). The CDR3 is 16 amino acids. V lost 2 bases and J lost 5, with 18 bases in between. CDR3: CASSLRGDGGRETQYF. As DNA, the CDR3 is TGTGCCAGCAGCTTAAGAGGTGATGGGGGCCGTGAGACCCAGTACTTC.

CDR3 sequence reads: CASSPRAGDLGGYTF. CDR3 DNA sequence: TGTGCCAGCAGCCCTAGGGCGGGGGATTTGGGCGGCTACACCTTC. The J gene is TRBJ1-2, the V gene TRBV7-9; a possible D gene is TRBD1 (5 bases). This CDR3 spans 15 amino acids. The germline V and J ends were trimmed by 5 bases and 8 bases, with 21 bases remaining between them. The germline V gene encodes CDR1 SEHNR and CDR2 FQNEAQ (reference sequence).

The J gene is TRBJ1-4, the V gene TRBV12-5; D gene uncertain. The V end was cut by 0 bases, the J end by 5 bases, with 10 bases between. Germline CDR1 LGHNT, CDR2 FRNRAP. The CDR3 totals 15 residues. DNA of the CDR3: TGTGCTAGTGGTTTGGTGGCCGGCGGGAATGAAAAACTGTTTTTT. This gives the protein CASGLVAGGNEKLFF.

V and J are TRBV7-2 and TRBJ2-7, with D maybe TRBD1 (6 bases). The CDR3 covers 16 residues. Germline-derived CDR1 and CDR2 are SGHTA and FQGNSA. Trimming left V 6 bases short and J 6 bases short, with 24 bases between. CDR3 nucleotides: TGTGCCAGCAGTCAGACGTTTTTTCAGGGGTTAAGCGAGCAGTACTTC. It codes for CASSQTFFQGLSEQYF.

In its sample, this clone was seen once. J is TRBJ2-2 and V is TRBV18, with D tentatively TRBD1 (5 bases). Germline V gene sequence: CDR1 KGHSH, CDR2 LQKENI. With 0 bases removed from V and 0 bases from J, the gap between germline ends came to 8 bases. The CDR3 sequence is 16 residues long. CDR3 sequence reads: CASSPPARANTGELFF. As DNA, the CDR3 is TGTGCCAGCTCACCACCGGCCAGGGCGAACACCGGGGAGCTGTTTTTT.

The chain recombines TRBV12-3 or TRBV12-4 with TRBJ2-3, with 8 bases aligning to TRBD2. The CDR3 loop spans 13 amino acids. Unmatched junction bases numbered 5, after V lost 6 bases and J lost 6 bases. The CDR3 nucleotides read TGTGCCAGCAGCTACCCGGGGGGGGATACGCAGTATTTT. It encodes CASSYPGGDTQYF.

The rearrangement uses TRBV5-8 and TRBJ2-5; 13 bases match TRBD2. V trimming: 3 bases; J trimming: 6 bases; junction bases outside the gene matches: 5. There are 15 residues in the CDR3. CDR1 and CDR2 from the germline V gene are SGHTS and YDEGEE. The CDR3 is CASSYGLAGAKTQYF. DNA for the CDR3: TGTGCCAGCAGCTACGGACTAGCGGGGGCAAAGACCCAGTACTTC. Combining the CDR3 with reference TRBV5-8 and TRBJ2-5 gives the whole variable domain EAGVTQSPTHLIKTRGQQATLRCSPISGHTSVYWYQQALGLGLQFLLWYDEGEERNRGNFPPRFSGRQFPNYSSELNVNALELEDSALYLCASSYGLAGAKTQYFGPGTRLLVL.

The genes are TRBV3-1 (or the pseudogene TRBV3-2) and TRBJ2-4, with 7 bases lining up with TRBD2. Germline V lookup: CDR1 LGHDT, CDR2 YNNKEL (reference sequence). V lost 2 bases, J lost 1 base, and 2 bases stayed unmatched. This CDR3 is built from 15 residues. The CDR3 sequence: CASSQSGGAKNIQYF. DNA for the CDR3: TGTGCCAGCAGCCAATCCGGGGGGGCCAAAAACATTCAGTACTTC.

The rearrangement uses TRBV5-1 and TRBJ1-1; 8 nucleotides align to TRBD1. Germline V lookup: CDR1 SGHRS, CDR2 YFSETQ. V was clipped by 3 bases and J by 1 base; unmatched bases: 5. The CDR3 totals 15 residues. CDR3 sequence: CASSYRGEGNTEAFF. In DNA, the CDR3 is TGCGCCAGCAGCTACAGGGGGGAAGGGAACACTGAAGCTTTCTTT.

The chain links TRBV2 to TRBJ1-4; 7 bases map to TRBD1. After removal of 4 bases from V and 4 bases from J, the junction contained 6 bases not matched to a gene. The germline V gene has CDR1 SNHLY and CDR2 FYNNEI. The CDR3 is 15 amino acids. The CDR3 protein is CASSVQGTVNEKLFF. As DNA, the CDR3 is TGTGCCAGCAGTGTTCAGGGGACAGTTAATGAAAAACTGTTTTTT.

The V call is TRBV3-1 (or the pseudogene TRBV3-2), the J call TRBJ1-5, with D tentatively TRBD1 (6 bases). V lost 1 base to trimming and J lost 3 bases, with 7 bases between them. CDR3 length equals 14 residues. Germline V lookup: CDR1 LGHDT, CDR2 YNNKEL (reference sequence). Written as DNA, the CDR3 is TGTGCCAGCAGCCAAGCAGGGGTCAATCAGCCCCAGCATTTT. Translating it yields CASSQAGVNQPQHF.

The chain couples TRBV19 to TRBJ1-2; 7 bases are shared with TRBD1. CDR3 length: 15 residues. Germline V gene data show CDR1 as LNHDA and CDR2 as SQIVND (reference sequence). The V and J ends lost 4 bases and 2 bases, in that order; junction bases with no gene match: 7. CDR3 coding DNA: TGTGCCAGTAGTACCTACAGGGGCGGAAACTATGGCTACACCTTC. Amino acid sequence: CASSTYRGGNYGYTF.

V is TRBV27 and J is TRBJ2-7, with D perhaps TRBD2 (6 bases). V gave up 8 bases and J gave up 0 bases, with 14 bases separating them. Germline V CDR1 and CDR2: MNHEY, SMNVEV (reference sequence). This CDR3 is built from 14 residues. CDR3 nucleotide sequence: TGTGCCAGCCGGGGGTGGGGTAGCTCCTACGAGCAGTACTTC. Its translation is CASRGWGSSYEQYF.

The chain links TRBV10-2 to TRBJ1-6; 9 bases are shared with TRBD1. Trimming at V came to 0 bases and at J to 0 bases, leaving 3 bases not matched to a gene. There are 18 residues in the CDR3. Germline assignment: CDR1 WSHSY and CDR2 SAAADI. CDR3 nucleotides: TGCGCCAGCAGTGAGTCGACAGGGGGTAGCTCCTATAATTCACCCCTCCACTTT. It is translated as CASSESTGGSSYNSPLHF.

The chain couples TRBV27 to TRBJ1-1; 7 nucleotides line up with TRBD1. Losses at the gene ends were 6 bases for V and 3 bases for J; bases not matched to a gene: 10. Germline assignment: CDR1 MNHEY and CDR2 SMNVEV (reference sequence). CDR3 size: 15 residues. CDR3 nucleotide sequence: TGTGCCAGCAGGCTCAGGCAGGGGGTCGACACTGAAGCTTTCTTT. Translating gives CASRLRQGVDTEAFF.

This chain links TRBV19 with TRBJ1-5, with a possible D match to TRBD1 (5 bases). The CDR3 has 16 residues. Looked up from germline, CDR1 is LNHDA and CDR2 is SQIVND (reference sequence). Between the trimmed V and J ends, which lost 5 bases and 4 bases, there was a span of 18 bases. CDR3 DNA sequence: TGTGCCAGTAGTCCGGGGGAGTCCTTAGGGAATCAGCCCCAGCATTTT. This sequence encodes CASSPGESLGNQPQHF.

With respect to this clone: The germline gene is not matched at one end of the junction; a read error may be the cause. The J gene is TRBJ2-3, the V gene TRBV7-7, with a tentative D call TRBD2 (6 bases). CDR1 and CDR2 from the germline V gene are SSHAT and FNYEAQ (reference sequence). This CDR3 contains 14 residues. CDR3 in DNA: TGTGCTAGCAGCTTCGGAGGGGTGGCAGATACGCAGTATTTT. It yields the protein CASSFGGVADTQYF.

This clone was found a few times. The chain is built from TRBV3-1 (or the pseudogene TRBV3-2) and TRBJ1-5; D is undetermined. This CDR3 is 18 amino acids long. Germline V CDR1 and CDR2: LGHDT, YNNKEL (reference sequence). With 1 base removed from V and 2 bases from J, the gap between germline ends came to 18 bases. The CDR3 loop reads CASSQGLVSGLGNQPQHF. For the CDR3, the DNA is TGTGCCAGCAGCCAAGGCTTAGTATCGGGGTTGGGCAATCAGCCCCAGCATTTT.

The chain carries TRBV19 and TRBJ2-5; D gene unclear. This CDR3 has 15 residues. Germline V CDR1 and CDR2: LNHDA, SQIVND (reference sequence). V lost 0 bases and J 6 bases, leaving 14 bases between the germline ends. DNA of the CDR3: TGTGCCAGTAGTATAGATGCGGCGTCAGCGAAGACCCAGTACTTC. Translated, it gives CASSIDAASAKTQYF.

The count of this clone is one. The rearrangement joins TRBV18 to TRBJ2-3; 14 nucleotides align to TRBD2. The junction had 3 bases not matched to a gene; V was cut back by 0 bases and J by 4 bases. The CDR3 has 17 amino acids. Germline loops: CDR1 KGHSH, CDR2 LQKENI. The chain's CDR3 is CASSPPPTSGGADTQYF. Here the CDR3 DNA reads TGTGCCAGCTCACCACCCCCGACTAGCGGGGGGGCAGATACGCAGTATTTT.

The chain is built from TRBV6-2 or TRBV6-3 and TRBJ1-1; 9 positions match TRBD1. Germline CDR1 is MNHEY and CDR2 is SVGEGT. J gave up 1 base and V 5 bases, and 11 bases lay outside the gene matches. The CDR3 length is 17 residues. Written as DNA, the CDR3 is TGTGCCAGCAGTATCATCCCTCGGGACAGGGAGAACACTGAAGCTTTCTTT. This encodes CASSIIPRDRENTEAFF.